These T cell receptor beta chains were read from a single sample in a study of early T cells in non-severe SARS-CoV-2 infection. Using its own MiXCR run on the 5' RACE reads, TCRdb lists one record per CDR3 protein. The data contain 55,000 to 75,000 distinct CDR3 sequences, 11% of them seen just once; the ten biggest clones take up 6.4%. The sequenced material came from whole blood. The receptors originated from an adult who was a healthcare worker with PCR-confirmed SARS-CoV-2 infection or an uninfected control (not recorded which). Both conserved end residues are part of each CDR3. D genes are given only for firm matches. The size entry is marked missing in some rows and otherwise reads once, few, many or a size class.

j_call,clone_size,d_call,v_call,cdr3_nt,cdr3_aa
TRBJ1-1,many,TRBD1,TRBV7-6,TGTGCCAGCAGCTTCCTACAGGGGAGGAGGACTGAAGCTTTCTTT,CASSFLQGRRTEAFF
TRBJ2-3,many,NA,TRBV5-6,TGTGCCAGCACCTACGGATTGGGCACAGATACGCAGTATTTT,CASTYGLGTDTQYF
TRBJ1-4,few,NA,TRBV5-4,TGTGCCAGCAGTCGCGGGGACACTAATGAAAAACTGTTTTTT,CASSRGDTNEKLFF
TRBJ2-7,many,NA,TRBV4-1,TGCGCCAGCAGCCAAGATTTAAGCTTGAGCTCCTACGAGCAGTACTTC,CASSQDLSLSSYEQYF
TRBJ1-4,NA,TRBD1,TRBV7-9,TGTGCCAGCACAAACACCGGGACAGTTAATGAAAAACTGTTTTTT,CASTNTGTVNEKLFF
TRBJ2-7,many,NA,TRBV6-6,TGTGCCAGCAGTTATGGCGGGGACCACTCTTACGAGCAGTACTTC,CASSYGGDHSYEQYF
TRBJ2-3,few,NA,TRBV7-9,TGTGCCAGCACCTTCCTTGATACGCAGTATTTT,CASTFLDTQYF
TRBJ2-1,few,NA,TRBV12-3/TRBV12-4,TGTGCCAGCAGTTGGGAAAATTCCTACAATGAGCAGTTCTTC,CASSWENSYNEQFF
TRBJ2-7,few,NA,TRBV5-4,TGTGCCAGCAGCTTGGATGGACGGTCCCCCTACGAGCAGTACTTC,CASSLDGRSPYEQYF
TRBJ1-1,few,NA,TRBV7-9,TGTGCCAGCAGCTTAGACCGGGAAATGGCTTTCTTT,CASSLDREMAFF
TRBJ2-1,NA,TRBD2,TRBV27,TGTGCCAGCAGTTTATGGGGAGGGAGCGATGAGCAGTTCTTC,CASSLWGGSDEQFF
TRBJ2-5,NA,NA,TRBV20-1,TGCAGTGCTAGCGAGCACCAAGAGACCCAGTACTTC,CSASEHQETQYF
TRBJ2-3,few,TRBD2,TRBV19,TGTGCCAGTAGTATTGGCGGGAGGATCACAGATACGCAGTATTTT,CASSIGGRITDTQYF
TRBJ2-1,few,TRBD2,TRBV27,TGTGCCAGCAGTTTTCGGACTAGTTGGTTCTTC,CASSFRTSWFF
TRBJ2-5,NA,NA,TRBV28,TGTGCCAGCAACCAAATCCAGGGGCCGTCTGTAGAGACCCAGTACTTC,CASNQIQGPSVETQYF
TRBJ2-2,NA,NA,TRBV19,TGTGCCAGTAGCCATTATGGGGAGCTGTTTTTT,CASSHYGELFF
TRBJ2-7,NA,NA,TRBV2,TGTGCCAGCAGTGAATCTCTGGGCCGCGAGCAGTACTTC,CASSESLGREQYF
TRBJ1-1,few,TRBD1,TRBV2,TGTGCCAGCTACGGACAGGGGATCACTGAAGCTTTCTTT,CASYGQGITEAFF
TRBJ1-1,NA,NA,TRBV7-9,TGTGCCAGCAGAGAGCAGGGTGAGAACACTGAAGCTTTCTTT,CASREQGENTEAFF
TRBJ2-7,NA,TRBD1,TRBV30,TGTGCCTGGAGTGGTTTAGGGGGCTTCTACGAGCAGTACTTC,CAWSGLGGFYEQYF
TRBJ2-3,many,TRBD1,TRBV7-2,TGTGCCAGCAGCTCACGACAGGGGAGCGATACGCAGTATTTT,CASSSRQGSDTQYF
TRBJ1-5,few,NA,TRBV30,TGTGCCTGGAGTGCCGGGAGCGGTCAGCCCCAGCATTTT,CAWSAGSGQPQHF
TRBJ2-7,many,NA,TRBV5-1,TGCGCCAGCAGCCCGGACTTGAACTCCTACGAGCAGTACTTC,CASSPDLNSYEQYF
TRBJ2-7,many,NA,TRBV2,TGTGCCTGCGCTTTAGTTTCCTACGAGCAGTACTTC,CACALVSYEQYF
TRBJ1-5,NA,TRBD1,TRBV24-1,TGTGCCACCAGTGCCTCGACAGGGGACGCGGACCAGCCCCAGCATTTT,CATSASTGDADQPQHF
TRBJ2-7,NA,NA,TRBV10-3,TGTGCCATCAGTGAAGGGGGGCCCTACGAGCAGTACTTC,CAISEGGPYEQYF
TRBJ2-7,few,TRBD1,TRBV25-1,TGTGCCAGCAGTGCCCGGGACAGGCCCTACGAGCAGTACTTC,CASSARDRPYEQYF
TRBJ2-3,few,NA,TRBV5-1,TGCGCCAGCAGATCCGGACTAGGGGGTGCAGATACGCAGTATTTT,CASRSGLGGADTQYF
TRBJ2-5,many,NA,TRBV20-1,TGCAGTGCTCAGACGGGCTTTCAAGAGACCCAGTACTTC,CSAQTGFQETQYF
TRBJ1-1,NA,NA,TRBV29-1,TGCAGCGTTGAATTGGGTGGGGGTACCGCTGAAGCTTTCTTT,CSVELGGGTAEAFF
TRBJ2-7,many,NA,TRBV28,TGTGCCAGCAGTTTAGCCAGGTTCTACGAGCAGTACTTC,CASSLARFYEQYF
TRBJ2-7,few,NA,TRBV5-1,TGCGCCAGCAGCGCCAGGGACACCTCCTACGAGCAGTACTTC,CASSARDTSYEQYF
TRBJ2-7,many,TRBD2,TRBV28,TGTGCCAGCGGTAGCGGGGTGACCTACGAGCAGTACTTC,CASGSGVTYEQYF
TRBJ1-1,NA,NA,TRBV29-1,TGCAGCGTCCACGTAGACAGGAACACTGAAGCTTTCTTT,CSVHVDRNTEAFF
TRBJ2-2,NA,NA,TRBV12-3/TRBV12-4,TGTGCCAGCAGTTTAGGCCGGGGTACCGGGGAGCTGTTTTTT,CASSLGRGTGELFF
TRBJ2-1,few,TRBD1,TRBV20-1,TGCAGTGCTAGAGGGGTTGGGACAGGGGTACCCAATGAGCAGTTCTTC,CSARGVGTGVPNEQFF
TRBJ2-1,NA,TRBD2,TRBV12-3/TRBV12-4,TGTGCCAGCAGTGAACTAGCGGGCGTCAACAATGAGCAGTTCTTC,CASSELAGVNNEQFF
TRBJ2-7,few,TRBD2,TRBV12-3/TRBV12-4,TGTGCCAGCAGCCCCAGCGGGAGGACGTCCTACGAGCAGTACTTC,CASSPSGRTSYEQYF
TRBJ1-3,NA,TRBD1,TRBV12-3/TRBV12-4,TGTGCCAGCAGCCTAGGACAGGGGCACACCATATATTTT,CASSLGQGHTIYF
TRBJ1-1,few,NA,TRBV28,TGTGCCAGCAGTGTGGGGGCAACTGAAGCTTTCTTT,CASSVGATEAFF
TRBJ2-3,NA,NA,TRBV7-2,TGTGCCAGCAGCTTAGTAAGCGGAGCAGATACGCAGTGTTTT,CASSLVSGADTQCF
TRBJ1-5,NA,TRBD1,TRBV20-1,TGCAGTGCTAGAGGGCGGGACAGAGGCTATCCGGACAATCAGCCCCAGCATTTT,CSARGRDRGYPDNQPQHF
TRBJ2-7,NA,NA,TRBV28,TGTGCCAGCTCTCAGGGCGCGCACGAGCAGTACTTC,CASSQGAHEQYF
TRBJ2-1,few,NA,TRBV20-1,TGCAGTGCAACTCCAGGGCCAACCTACAATGAGCAGTTCTTC,CSATPGPTYNEQFF